This TCR beta chain was documented in a study of beta chain features in type 1 diabetes. General observations from the study: The question left open here concerned HLA type influencing TCRB rearrangement. People with Type 1 diabetes carried modestly yet significantly shorter TCRB CDR3s in all four CD4+ subsets.

All of the isolated RNA was reverse transcribed, so expressed TCRB transcripts were sequenced. Using immunoSEQ multiplex PCR, the repertoire was profiled, and TCRdb retains in-frame clones only, with some absent. The sample contains 450,000 to 550,000 clones, roughly 30% of which appear only once. For this clone: The antigen is undetermined.

The CDR3 length is 13 residues. CDR1 and CDR2 from the germline V gene are GTSNPN and SVGIG (reference sequence). The V end lost 4 bases, the J end lost 9 bases, and 15 bases lay between the germline ends. The chain employs TRBV30 and TRBJ2-2; D is perhaps TRBD2 (5 bases). The sequenced sample consisted of naive CD4+ T cells from blood. This receptor was taken from a man younger than 35 in good health. CDR3 sequence: CAWTSQPFRELFF. As DNA, the CDR3 is TGTGCCTGGACTAGCCAACCATTCCGGGAGCTGTTTTTT.